Shown below are 30 T cell receptor beta chains from a single sample sequenced in a study of cytomegalovirus exposure and HLA in healthy donors. PCR primers comprised 60 Vbeta and 13 Jbeta primers. Using immunoSEQ multiplex PCR, the repertoire was profiled, and TCRdb retains in-frame clones only, with some absent. The sample includes 95,000 to 100,000 clones, 65% to 85% of them seen just once. Sequencing input: PBMCs. These receptors originate from a woman aged 40 to 55 in good health and CMV-seronegative.

V is TRBV30 and J is TRBJ2-5, with TRBD2 matching 13 bases. Losses at the gene ends were 0 bases for V and 2 bases for J; bases not matched to a gene: 6. The CDR3 has 17 residues. CDR1 is GTSNPN and CDR2 is SVGIG in the germline V gene (reference sequence). CDR3 DNA: TGTGCCTGGAGTGTCTTCCGGACTAGCGGGGGACAAGAGACCCAGTACTTC. Translation gives CAWSVFRTSGGQETQYF.

The rearrangement joins TRBV6-1 to TRBJ2-5; 12 bases map to TRBD2. With the DNA end fitting TRBJ2-7 better, the J assignment may be wrong. The germline gives CDR1 MNHNS, CDR2 SASEGT. This CDR3 contains 14 residues. The CDR3 loop reads CASIGLAGPYEQYF. CDR3 sequence (DNA): TGTGCCAGCATTGGACTAGCGGGGCCCTACGAGCAGTACTTC.

This chain links TRBV7-8 with TRBJ2-5; no clear D. The CDR3 runs 15 residues. The germline CDR1 and CDR2 sequences are SGHVS and FQNEAQ. With 1 base removed from V and 1 base from J, the gap between germline ends came to 10 bases. DNA of the CDR3: TGTGCCAGCAGCTTAGGATACCAGGCCCAAGAGACCCAGTACTTC. As protein: CASSLGYQAQETQYF.

Here the CDR3 DNA reads TGTGCCAGCAGTGAACCCCCCGGACAGGCTCCCACATATGGCTACACCTTC. Translating it yields CASSEPPGQAPTYGYTF. This chain connects TRBV2 to TRBJ1-2, with 7 positions matching TRBD1. The CDR3 sequence is 17 residues long. Germline assignment: CDR1 SNHLY and CDR2 FYNNEI. J lost 5 bases, V lost 2 bases, and 14 bases had no gene match.

This clone came up a few times. The chain recombines TRBV5-1 with TRBJ2-7; D remains ambiguous. Germline V gene lookup returns CDR1 SGHRS and CDR2 YFSETQ. V lost 2 bases to trimming and J lost 0 bases, with 9 bases between them. The CDR3 runs to 14 residues. The CDR3 loop reads CASSFTASSYEQYF. The CDR3 bases are TGCGCCAGCAGCTTTACCGCTAGCTCCTACGAGCAGTACTTC. The complete variable domain, with remaining parts taken from reference TRBV5-1 and TRBJ2-7, reads KAGVTQTPRYLIKTRGQQVTLSCSPISGHRSVSWYQQTPGQGLQFLFEYFSETQRNKGNFPGRFSGRQFSNSRSEMNVSTLELGDSALYLCASSFTASSYEQYFGPGTRLTVT.

This clone was seen a handful of times. The chain links TRBV2 to TRBJ1-2; 10 positions agree with TRBD1. The CDR3 extends over 14 amino acids. V was pared by 6 bases and J by 4 bases, with 5 bases of the junction left unmatched. Germline CDR1 and CDR2: SNHLY and FYNNEI. CDR3 region: CASRWTGGFYGYTF. The DNA for the CDR3 is TGTGCCAGCAGATGGACAGGGGGGTTCTATGGCTACACCTTC.

Concerning this clone: It is likely a read error, because the conserved phenylalanine at the end of the CDR3 is missing. The chain uses TRBV28 and TRBJ2-3; TRBD1 agrees at 8 bases. The V and J ends lost 6 bases and 3 bases, in that order; junction bases with no gene match: 5. This CDR3 has 14 residues. From germline, CDR1 is MDHEN and CDR2 SYDVKM. The CDR3: CASSPGGFTDTQYL. CDR3 nucleotides: TGTGCCAGCAGCCCAGGGGGCTTTACAGATACGCAGTATCTT.

V gene TRBV9 combines with J gene TRBJ2-1; a possible D gene is TRBD1 (6 bases). This CDR3 has 15 residues. Germline CDR1 is SGDLS and CDR2 is YYNGEE. V lost 0 bases, J lost 7 bases, and 14 bases lay in between. This chain's CDR3 is CASSVGVRTANEQFF. In DNA, the CDR3 is TGTGCCAGCAGCGTAGGGGTCAGGACAGCGAATGAGCAGTTCTTC.

The chain is built from TRBV5-1 and TRBJ2-3; D perhaps matches TRBD1 (6 bases). CDR1 is SGHRS and CDR2 is YFSETQ in the germline V gene. The CDR3 covers 15 residues. V shed 4 bases and J shed 1 base, with 13 bases lying between them. CDR3 protein: CASSPGELGTDTQYF. Here the CDR3 DNA reads TGCGCCAGCAGCCCAGGGGAATTGGGCACAGATACGCAGTATTTT.

V usage is TRBV27 and J usage is TRBJ1-6; TRBD1 matches at 9 bases. The ends lost 5 bases at V and 10 bases at J; junction bases unmatched: 9. CDR1 is MNHEY and CDR2 is SMNVEV in the germline V gene (reference sequence). The CDR3 consists of 15 residues. DNA of the CDR3: TGTGCCAGCAGTCAAACCGGGACAGGGAGATCACCCCTCCACTTT. Amino acid sequence: CASSQTGTGRSPLHF.

The chain employs TRBV7-6 and TRBJ1-5; D is unresolved. Germline V CDR1 and CDR2: SGHVS, FNYEAQ. Trimming left V 1 base short and J 2 bases short, with 15 bases between. The CDR3 consists of 17 residues. The CDR3 DNA sequence: TGTGCCAGCAGCTTAGAACCTAAACAGCTACGCAATCAGCCCCAGCATTTT. It is translated as CASSLEPKQLRNQPQHF.

V gene TRBV6-4 combines with J gene TRBJ1-5, with D perhaps TRBD1 (6 bases). Germline CDR1 reads MRHNA; CDR2 reads SNTAGT. Deletions cut 6 bases from V and 2 bases from J, with 8 bases between. The CDR3 extends over 13 amino acids. CDR3 bases: TGTGCCAGCAGCAGGGGAGGCAATCAGCCCCAGCATTTT. Amino acid sequence: CASSRGGNQPQHF.

This clone was counted once. The chain combines TRBV4-1 with TRBJ2-7; TRBD2 matches at 10 bases. Per the germline V gene, CDR1 is MGHRA and CDR2 is YSYEKL. This CDR3 contains 15 residues. J was trimmed by 2 bases and V by 4 bases; bases with no gene match: 5. CDR3 in amino acids: CASSRGLAETYEQYF. CDR3 nucleotides: TGCGCCAGCAGCCGCGGACTAGCGGAGACCTACGAGCAGTACTTC.

The chain's CDR3 is CASSRTGGDEQYF. DNA for the CDR3: TGTGCCAGCAGTCGGACAGGGGGCGACGAGCAGTACTTC. V usage is TRBV6-1 and J usage is TRBJ2-7; 11 bases map to TRBD1. CDR3 size: 13 residues. Germline assignment: CDR1 MNHNS and CDR2 SASEGT. The ends lost 5 bases at V and 5 bases at J; junction bases unmatched: 2.

The chain links TRBV4-1 to TRBJ2-5, with 7 bases that match TRBD1. This CDR3 region has 20 residues. The germline V gene has CDR1 MGHRA and CDR2 YSYEKL. V dropped 1 base and J dropped 3; count of bases not matched to a gene: 20. This chain's CDR3 is CASSQGGGSFPGQHKETQYF. DNA for the CDR3: TGCGCCAGCAGCCAAGGAGGTGGGTCATTCCCGGGACAGCACAAAGAGACCCAGTACTTC.

This chain connects TRBV2 to TRBJ2-1, with 10 bases that match TRBD2. CDR3 length: 15 amino acids. CDR1 and CDR2 (germline): SNHLY, FYNNEI. Losses at the gene ends were 6 bases for V and 2 bases for J; bases not matched to a gene: 4. The DNA for the CDR3 is TGTGCCAGCAGCGACCTAGCGGGGGCCTACAATGAGCAGTTCTTC. It specifies CASSDLAGAYNEQFF.

The gene calls are TRBV11-2 and TRBJ2-7; 10 bases match TRBD2. V lost 5 bases and J lost 1; bases outside the gene matches: 2. The CDR3 is 14 amino acids. Germline V gene sequence: CDR1 SGHAT, CDR2 FQNNGV. This chain's CDR3 is CASSTSGTSYEQYF. The CDR3 coding sequence is TGTGCCAGCAGCACTAGCGGGACTTCCTACGAGCAGTACTTC.

This clone was observed a few times. The rearrangement uses TRBV18 and TRBJ2-7, with D maybe TRBD1 (6 bases). CDR3 length: 12 amino acids. Germline CDR1 and CDR2: KGHSH and LQKENI. V was clipped by 4 bases and J by 5 bases, with 9 bases between them. The CDR3 reads CASSLHRDEQYF. As DNA, the CDR3 is TGTGCCAGCTCACTACACAGGGACGAGCAGTACTTC.

The chain uses TRBV7-8 and TRBJ2-5, with 9 bases fitting TRBD2. CDR1 SGHVS and CDR2 FQNEAQ come from the germline V gene. Losses at the gene ends were 1 base for V and 9 bases for J; bases not matched to a gene: 9. CDR3 length equals 15 residues. The CDR3 is CASSLGGLADWAQYF. In DNA form, the CDR3 reads TGTGCCAGCAGCTTAGGGGGACTAGCCGATTGGGCCCAGTACTTC.

The chain combines TRBV29-1 with TRBJ2-1, with 9 bases fitting TRBD2. The J segment lost 6 bases and the V segment lost 4 bases, leaving 4 bases of the junction unmatched. Germline loops: CDR1 SQVTM, CDR2 ANQGSEA. The CDR3 length is 13 residues. The CDR3 nucleotides are TGCAGCGTTGGAGGGACTAGCTCCAATGAGCAGTTCTTC. Amino acids: CSVGGTSSNEQFF.

The CDR3 DNA follows: TGTGCCAGCCTCTCCACCCCAACTATCCTGAACACTGAAGCTTTCTTT. Translated, it gives CASLSTPTILNTEAFF. V gene TRBV2 combines with J gene TRBJ1-1, with unresolved D. V was trimmed by 8 bases and J by 0 bases, leaving 19 bases between them. The germline gives CDR1 SNHLY, CDR2 FYNNEI. The length of the CDR3 is 16 residues. Filled out from reference TRBV2 and TRBJ1-1, the complete variable domain reads EPEVTQTPSHQVTQMGQEVILRCVPISNHLYFYWYRQILGQKVEFLVSFYNNEISEKSEIFDDQFSVERPDGSNFTLKIRSTKLEDSAMYFCASLSTPTILNTEAFFGQGTRLTVV.

This clone has a handful of counts. The chain joins TRBV13 to TRBJ2-2; D gene uncertain. This CDR3 contains 12 residues. Looked up from germline, CDR1 is PRHDT and CDR2 is FYEKMQ (reference sequence). The ends were cut back, 3 bases at V and 9 bases at J, with 8 bases in the middle. Here the CDR3 reads CASSFEARELFF. The CDR3 region has the DNA TGTGCCAGCAGCTTCGAGGCCAGGGAGCTGTTTTTT.

This clone appeared once. The V call is TRBV27, the J call TRBJ1-3; 11 bases match TRBD1. The V and J ends lost 5 bases and 4 bases, in that order; junction bases with no gene match: 4. In germline, CDR1 is MNHEY, CDR2 SMNVEV (reference sequence). The CDR3 sequence is 15 residues long. The CDR3 reads CASSPGTGGGNTIYF. The CDR3 nucleotides read TGTGCCAGCAGTCCAGGGACAGGGGGGGGAAACACCATATATTTT.

This clone was observed a single time. The chain employs TRBV6-1 and TRBJ2-3; maybe TRBD1 (5 bases). The CDR3 has 13 amino acids. Germline CDR1 and CDR2: MNHNS and SASEGT. The ends were cut back, 1 base at V and 5 bases at J, with 7 bases in the middle. The DNA for the CDR3 is TGTGCCAGCAGTGAAGTAGGGGAAGATACGCAGTATTTT. This translates into CASSEVGEDTQYF.

The J gene is TRBJ1-1, the V gene TRBV29-1; TRBD1 matches 8 bases. CDR1 and CDR2 from the germline V gene are SQVTM and ANQGSEA. The CDR3 is 13 amino acids. With V trimmed by 7 bases and J by 6 bases, 10 bases remained unmatched. CDR3 in DNA: TGCAGCGCCCGGACAGGGACGGGGCCTGAAGCTTTCTTT. Translating it yields CSARTGTGPEAFF.

V is TRBV7-6 and J is TRBJ2-6; 8 nucleotides align to TRBD1. The CDR3 contains 14 residues. Germline V lookup: CDR1 SGHVS, CDR2 FNYEAQ. V shed 5 bases, J shed 9 bases, and the junction held 6 bases outside the gene matches. The CDR3 DNA sequence: TGTGCCAGCAGCGTCCAGGGGGCGTTCAACGTCCTGACTTTC. It is translated as CASSVQGAFNVLTF.

The V call is TRBV10-3, the J call TRBJ1-1; D remains ambiguous. Deletions cut 4 bases from V and 7 bases from J, with 13 bases between. The germline V gene has CDR1 ENHRY and CDR2 SYGVKD. The CDR3 is 13 amino acids. The CDR3: CAISGGRGYEAFF. In DNA form, the CDR3 reads TGTGCCATCAGTGGCGGACGCGGGTATGAAGCTTTCTTT.

This sequence joins TRBV7-2 and TRBJ2-1; 7 bases are a match to TRBD2. This CDR3 region has 16 residues. CDR1 SGHTA and CDR2 FQGNSA come from the germline V gene. The J segment lost 8 bases and the V segment lost 4 bases, leaving 14 bases of the junction unmatched. DNA of the CDR3: TGTGCCAGCAGCTCACAACACCGGGACTATAACTATGAGCAGTTCTTC. Its protein is CASSSQHRDYNYEQFF.

This chain uses TRBV10-3 with TRBJ2-5; 12 bases match TRBD2. The CDR3 covers 17 residues. Unmatched junction bases numbered 10, after V lost 4 bases and J lost 4 bases. Germline V CDR1 and CDR2: ENHRY, SYGVKD. In nucleotides, the CDR3 is TGTGCCATCAGTGGGCTAGCGGGGGGGTATCCCCCAGAGACCCAGTACTTC. Translated: CAISGLAGGYPPETQYF.

The rearrangement links TRBV13 to TRBJ2-2; 8 nucleotides match TRBD2. Looked up from germline, CDR1 is PRHDT and CDR2 is FYEKMQ (reference sequence). The V segment lost 5 bases and the J segment 9 bases; nucleotides outside the gene matches: 8. There are 14 residues in the CDR3. The CDR3 sequence is CASSPGLGKRELFF. CDR3 DNA: TGTGCCAGCAGCCCGGGACTAGGTAAACGGGAGCTGTTTTTT.